Listed below are T cell receptor beta chains from one sample, sequenced in a study of cytomegalovirus exposure and HLA in healthy donors. The protocol was immunoSEQ multiplex PCR, while the TCRdb copy is restricted to in-frame clones and leaves out a portion. Of 200,000 to 250,000 clones detected, 65% to 85% appear once; the ten largest clones hold 1.5% to 2%. Sequencing input: PBMCs. These receptor sequences come from a middle-aged man in good health and CMV-seronegative. The conserved cysteine and the conserved F or W are not part of the CDR3 here.

V,CDR3
TRBV6-6,ASGSLENSPLH
TRBV28,AGSGQGAPAQH
TRBV11-2,ASSLITDTQY
TRBV5-5,ASSLGHRTDTQY
TRBV4-1,ASSQERREETQY
TRBV6-6,ASRGTGGDQPQH
TRBV11-3,ASSPQQPGELF
TRBV6-4,ASSDGSGTYNEQF
TRBV5-1,ASRPQGEGTDTQY
TRBV2,ASSEDRANYGYT
TRBV10-3,ASGGGGGLSDTQY
TRBV4-1,ASSPSQRWSLF
TRBV25-1,ASSLGGGRTEAF
TRBV11-2,ASSLGRGRTEAF
TRBV27,ASSPRRGGWGDEQF
TRBV19,ASRSEGGQKYYGYT
TRBV4-2,ASSQGITGIPYEQY
TRBV10-3,AISEVSSSYNEQF
TRBV25-1,ASSDRAEQF
TRBV2,ASSPGQREAF
TRBV21-1,ASSAPRAYNEQF
TRBV27,ASSLRQENTEAF
TRBV5-1,ASSLGQSTDTQY
TRBV5-1,ASSLRTGSEQF
TRBV30,AWSVLGRGETQY
TRBV6-1,ASSEYGTGINEQF
TRBV2,ATTGWDRAGTEAF
TRBV5-6,ASSLYLSLAGGTEQF
TRBV4-1,ASSQAGGSSTDTQY
TRBV18,ASSPGGRYEQY
TRBV6-5,VSSFQRGNTGELF
TRBV2,ASSELRVVTGELF
TRBV9,ASTQGAQISDTQY
TRBV4-1,ASSQPLDRGLLGGAF
TRBV5-1,ASSLQDFYNEQF
TRBV5-1,ASSTGSSGNTIY
TRBV4-1,ASSRGGPGGPADTQY
TRBV27,ASSLEGASNQPQH
TRBV2,ASTGQPNEKLF
TRBV20-1,SVRWSTEAF
TRBV16,ASSQSRVANTEAF
TRBV5-1,ASSNGVPKGGTQY
TRBV6-1,ASSELAGERQF
TRBV6-6,ASSRGPAGLEQF
TRBV27,ASSLNQDYEQY
TRBV7-2,ASSLNRGQYEQY
TRBV7-2,ASSGTGNQPQH
TRBV11-3,ASSLRGLDTGELF
TRBV27,ASSQGRGTDTQY
TRBV9,ASSASSGQETQY
TRBV6-5,ASSYSTSLYEQY
TRBV5-1,ASSLAAGVETQY
TRBV2,ASIPRQGSYEQY
TRBV28,ASSLVVPAYEQY